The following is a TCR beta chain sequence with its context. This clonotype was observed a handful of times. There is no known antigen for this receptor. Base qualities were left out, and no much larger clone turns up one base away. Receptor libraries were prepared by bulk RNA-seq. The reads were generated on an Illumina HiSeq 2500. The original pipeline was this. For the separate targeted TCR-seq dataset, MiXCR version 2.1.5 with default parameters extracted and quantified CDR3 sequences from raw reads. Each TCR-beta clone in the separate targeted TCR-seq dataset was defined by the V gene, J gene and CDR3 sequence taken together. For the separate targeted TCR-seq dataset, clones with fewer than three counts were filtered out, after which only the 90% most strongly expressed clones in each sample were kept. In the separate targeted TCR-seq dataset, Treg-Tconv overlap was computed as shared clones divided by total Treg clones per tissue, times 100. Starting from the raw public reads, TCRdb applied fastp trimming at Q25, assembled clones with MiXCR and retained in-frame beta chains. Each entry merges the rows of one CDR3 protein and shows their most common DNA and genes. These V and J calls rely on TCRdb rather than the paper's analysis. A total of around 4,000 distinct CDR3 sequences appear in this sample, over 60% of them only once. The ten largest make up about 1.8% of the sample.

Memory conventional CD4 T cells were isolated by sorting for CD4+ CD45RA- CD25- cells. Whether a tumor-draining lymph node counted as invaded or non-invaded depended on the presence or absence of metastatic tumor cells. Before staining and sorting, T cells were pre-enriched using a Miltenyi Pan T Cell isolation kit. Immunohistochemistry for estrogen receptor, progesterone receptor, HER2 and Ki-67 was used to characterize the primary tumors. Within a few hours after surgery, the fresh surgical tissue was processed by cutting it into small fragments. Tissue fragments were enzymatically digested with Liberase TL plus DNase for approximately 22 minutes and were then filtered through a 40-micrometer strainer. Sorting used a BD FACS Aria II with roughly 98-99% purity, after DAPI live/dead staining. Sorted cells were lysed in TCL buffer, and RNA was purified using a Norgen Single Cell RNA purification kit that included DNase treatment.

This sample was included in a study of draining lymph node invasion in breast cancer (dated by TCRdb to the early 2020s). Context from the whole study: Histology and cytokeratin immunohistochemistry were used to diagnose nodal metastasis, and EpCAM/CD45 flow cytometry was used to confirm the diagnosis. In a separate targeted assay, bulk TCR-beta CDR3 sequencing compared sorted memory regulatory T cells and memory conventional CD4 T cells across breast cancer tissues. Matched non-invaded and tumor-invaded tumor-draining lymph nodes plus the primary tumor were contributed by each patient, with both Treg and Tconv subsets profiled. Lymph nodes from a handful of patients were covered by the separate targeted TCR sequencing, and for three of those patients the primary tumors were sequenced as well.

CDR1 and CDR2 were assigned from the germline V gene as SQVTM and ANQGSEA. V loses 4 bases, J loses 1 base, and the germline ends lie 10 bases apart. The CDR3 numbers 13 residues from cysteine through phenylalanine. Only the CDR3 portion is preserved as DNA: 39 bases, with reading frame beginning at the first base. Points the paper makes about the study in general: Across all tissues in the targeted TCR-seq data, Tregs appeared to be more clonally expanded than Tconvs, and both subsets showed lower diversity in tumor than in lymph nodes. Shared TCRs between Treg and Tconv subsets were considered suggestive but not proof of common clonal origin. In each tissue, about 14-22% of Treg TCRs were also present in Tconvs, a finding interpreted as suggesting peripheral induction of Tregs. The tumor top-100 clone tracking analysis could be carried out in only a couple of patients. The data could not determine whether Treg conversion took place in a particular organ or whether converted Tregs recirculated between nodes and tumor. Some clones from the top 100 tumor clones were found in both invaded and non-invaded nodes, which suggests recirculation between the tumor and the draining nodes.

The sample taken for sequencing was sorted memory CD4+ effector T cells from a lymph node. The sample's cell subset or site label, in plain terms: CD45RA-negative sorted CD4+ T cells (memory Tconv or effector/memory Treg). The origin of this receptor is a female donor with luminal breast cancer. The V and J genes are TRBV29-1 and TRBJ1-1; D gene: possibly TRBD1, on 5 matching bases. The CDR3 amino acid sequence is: CSVVGTSNTEAFF. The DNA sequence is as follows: TGCAGCGTTGTGGGGACCTCGAACACTGAAGCTTTCTTT.